This section outlines one TCR beta chain sequence together with its context. These data come from a study of blood T cell repertoires in COVID-19. The CDR3 has 16 residues. Germline V gene data show CDR1 as SGHVS and CDR2 as FQNEAQ. V dropped 5 bases and J dropped 6; count of bases not matched to a gene: 14. Libraries were prepared by immunoSEQ multiplex PCR; TCRdb keeps only in-frame clonotypes and omits some of them. This table holds around 230,000 clones, around four fifths found once. The specimen was peripheral blood. This TCR came from a woman aged 60 to 75 with active or convalescent COVID-19. The gene calls are TRBV7-8 and TRBJ2-3; 7 positions match TRBD2. The CDR3 DNA sequence: TGTGCCAGCAGCCCTCCGGGACTACACCCCGGGGATACGCAGTATTTT. It yields the protein CASSPPGLHPGDTQYF.